What follows is one T cell receptor (beta chain) and its context. The data are from a study of cytomegalovirus exposure and HLA in healthy donors. Here immunoSEQ multiplex PCR was the method, and the copy in TCRdb shows in-frame clones only, minus some. The repertoire consists of about 110,000 clones, with 70% to 90% occurring once and the leading ten covering 3% to 3.5%. Sequences were obtained from PBMCs. The receptor comes from a woman between 18 and 30 years old in good health and CMV-seronegative.

The CDR3 DNA reads TGCGCCAGCAGCCGTTTCGGACTAGCGGAAGAGACCCAGTACTTC. This codes for CASSRFGLAEETQYF. The chain has TRBV5-1 and TRBJ2-5, with 10 positions matching TRBD2. This CDR3 is 15 amino acids long. Germline CDR1 SGHRS, CDR2 YFSETQ. Germline trimming cut 4 bases from V and 3 bases from J; bases unmatched to any gene: 6.